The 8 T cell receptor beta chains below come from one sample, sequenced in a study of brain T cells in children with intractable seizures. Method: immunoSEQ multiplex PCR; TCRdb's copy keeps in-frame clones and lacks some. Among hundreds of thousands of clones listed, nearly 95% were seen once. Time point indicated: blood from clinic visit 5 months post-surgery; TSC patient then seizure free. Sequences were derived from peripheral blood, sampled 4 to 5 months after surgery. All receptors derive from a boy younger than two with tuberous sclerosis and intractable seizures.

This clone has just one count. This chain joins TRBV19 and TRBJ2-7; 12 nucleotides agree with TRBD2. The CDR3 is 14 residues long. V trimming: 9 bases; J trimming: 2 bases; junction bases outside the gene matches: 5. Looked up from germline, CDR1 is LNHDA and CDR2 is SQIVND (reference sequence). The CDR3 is CASGSSGGAYEQYF. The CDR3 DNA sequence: TGTGCCAGCGGCTCTAGCGGGGGGGCCTACGAGCAGTACTTC.

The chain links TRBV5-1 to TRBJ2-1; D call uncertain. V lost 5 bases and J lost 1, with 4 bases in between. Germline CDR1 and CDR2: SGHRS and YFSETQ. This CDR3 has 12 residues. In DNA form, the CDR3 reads TGCGCCAGCAGGAAGTCCTACAATGAGCAGTTCTTC. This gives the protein CASRKSYNEQFF.

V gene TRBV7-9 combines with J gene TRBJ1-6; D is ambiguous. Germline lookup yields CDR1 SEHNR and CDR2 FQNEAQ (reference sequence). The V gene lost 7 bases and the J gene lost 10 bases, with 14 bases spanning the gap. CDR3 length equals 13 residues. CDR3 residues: CASMQEGWSPLHF. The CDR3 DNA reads TGTGCCAGCATGCAAGAGGGATGGTCACCCCTCCACTTT.

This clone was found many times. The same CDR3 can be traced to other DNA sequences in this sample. CDR3: CASSITGTSGRAPEQYF. The CDR3 nucleotides read TGTGCCAGCAGCATTACAGGGACTAGCGGGAGGGCCCCCGAGCAGTACTTC. The chain carries TRBV3-1 (or the pseudogene TRBV3-2) and TRBJ2-7; 16 positions match TRBD2. With 5 bases clipped from V and 6 bases from J, the junction kept 10 bases outside the gene matches. CDR1 is LGHDT, CDR2 YNNKEL, per germline (reference sequence). This CDR3 comprises 17 residues.

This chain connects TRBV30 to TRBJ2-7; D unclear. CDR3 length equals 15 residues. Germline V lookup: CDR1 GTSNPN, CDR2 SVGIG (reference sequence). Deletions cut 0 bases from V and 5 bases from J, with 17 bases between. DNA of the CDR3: TGTGCCTGGAGTGTACAAAGTGGGCGCGGCCACGAGCAGTACTTC. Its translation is CAWSVQSGRGHEQYF.

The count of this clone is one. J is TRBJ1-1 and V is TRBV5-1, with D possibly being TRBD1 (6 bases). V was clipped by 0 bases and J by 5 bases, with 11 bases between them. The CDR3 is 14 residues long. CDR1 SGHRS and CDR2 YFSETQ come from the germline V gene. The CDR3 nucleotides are TGCGCCAGCAGCTTGGTTGGGGGCAGTACTGAAGCTTTCTTT. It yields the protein CASSLVGGSTEAFF.

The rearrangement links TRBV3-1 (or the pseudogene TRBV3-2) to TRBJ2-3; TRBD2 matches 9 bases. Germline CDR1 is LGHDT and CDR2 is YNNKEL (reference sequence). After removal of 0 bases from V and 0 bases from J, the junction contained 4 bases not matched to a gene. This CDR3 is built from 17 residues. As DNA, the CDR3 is TGTGCCAGCAGCCAAGAGGCTAGCGGGGATAGCACAGATACGCAGTATTTT. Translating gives CASSQEASGDSTDTQYF.

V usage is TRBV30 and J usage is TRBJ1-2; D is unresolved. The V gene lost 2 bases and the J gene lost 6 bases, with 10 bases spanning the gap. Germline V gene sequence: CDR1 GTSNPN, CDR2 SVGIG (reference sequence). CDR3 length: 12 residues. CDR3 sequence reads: CAWSSGWDGYTF. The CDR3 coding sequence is TGTGCCTGGAGTTCAGGTTGGGATGGCTACACCTTC.